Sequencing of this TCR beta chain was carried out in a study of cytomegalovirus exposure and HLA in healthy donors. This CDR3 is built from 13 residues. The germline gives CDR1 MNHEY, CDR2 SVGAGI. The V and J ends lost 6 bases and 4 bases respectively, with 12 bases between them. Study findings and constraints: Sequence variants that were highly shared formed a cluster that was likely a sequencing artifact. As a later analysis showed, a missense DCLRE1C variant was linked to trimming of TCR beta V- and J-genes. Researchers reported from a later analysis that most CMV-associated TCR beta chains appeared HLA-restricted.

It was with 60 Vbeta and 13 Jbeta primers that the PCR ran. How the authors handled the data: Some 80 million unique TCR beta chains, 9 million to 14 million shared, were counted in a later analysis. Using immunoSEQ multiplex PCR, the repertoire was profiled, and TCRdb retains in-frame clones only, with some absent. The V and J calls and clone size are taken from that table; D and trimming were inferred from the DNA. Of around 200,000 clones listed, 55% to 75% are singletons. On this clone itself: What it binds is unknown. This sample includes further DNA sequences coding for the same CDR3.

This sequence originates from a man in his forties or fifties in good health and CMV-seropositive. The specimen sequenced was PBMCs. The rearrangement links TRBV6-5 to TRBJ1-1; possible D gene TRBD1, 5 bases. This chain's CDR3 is CASSLTGPTEAFF. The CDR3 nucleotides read TGTGCCAGCAGCTTAACAGGACCCACTGAAGCTTTCTTT.